These 22 T cell receptor beta chains originate from one sample sequenced in a study of T cells in Graves' hyperthyroidism and ophthalmopathy (dated by TCRdb to between 2019 and 2020). To prepare the library, multiplex PCR was applied. Sequencer: Illumina HiSeq 2000. Amplification of TCR beta CDR3 regions was carried out from RNA transcripts. The first round of RT-PCR for the TCR CDR3 was performed with the HTBI primer set and the Qiagen OneStep RT-PCR kit. The raw public data were reprocessed by TCRdb itself: fastp quality trimming at Q25, MiXCR clonotype calling, in-frame beta chains only. Every entry covers one CDR3 protein and lists the most common genes and DNA from its rows. The sample yields some 370,000 distinct CDR3 sequences; over 12% were counted once. The top ten hold 28% of the sample. Input material: blood. The receptor source for this set is a man over 45 with Graves' ophthalmopathy.

This clonotype was found a few times. The chain uses TRBV4-1 and TRBJ2-1, with TRBD2 identical over 8 bases. V lost 0 bases to trimming and J lost 4 bases; unmatched junction nucleotides: 5. Germline assignment: CDR1 MGHRA and CDR2 YSYEKL. The CDR3 is 16 amino acids. The CDR3, as DNA: TGCGCCAGCAGCCAAGATAGAGCGGGAGTGTACAATGAGCAGTTCTTC. Translated: CASSQDRAGVYNEQFF.

V is TRBV9 and J is TRBJ1-3; D remains unclear. V gave up 0 bases and J gave up 0 bases, with 16 bases separating them. This CDR3 spans 18 amino acids. Germline CDR1 and CDR2: SGDLS and YYNGEE. CDR3 nucleotides: TGTGCCAGCAGCGTAGAACCCGCCGGGCGAAACTCTGGAAACACCATATATTTT. Translation: CASSVEPAGRNSGNTIYF.

This clonotype was seen repeatedly, ten times or more. The J gene is TRBJ2-1, the V gene TRBV28; D gene uncertain. Per germline, CDR1 MDHEN and CDR2 SYDVKM. V was trimmed by 6 bases and J by 0 bases, leaving 15 bases between them. The CDR3 contains 16 residues. The CDR3 DNA follows: TGTGCCAGCAGCCGCATCCCACCGAGCTCCTACAATGAGCAGTTCTTC. Protein product: CASSRIPPSSYNEQFF.

V gene TRBV6-4 combines with J gene TRBJ2-2; 13 nucleotides match TRBD2. The CDR3 runs 16 residues. The trim removed 6 bases at V and 6 bases at J, leaving 7 bases unmatched. Per the germline V gene, CDR1 is MRHNA and CDR2 is SNTAGT. The CDR3 spells CASSVLLAGGPGELFF. DNA of the CDR3: TGTGCCAGCAGCGTGCTACTAGCGGGAGGGCCCGGGGAGCTGTTTTTT.

This clonotype was observed many times. The genes are TRBV12-3 or TRBV12-4 and TRBJ2-1; 7 nucleotides agree with TRBD2. Unmatched junction bases numbered 9, after V lost 7 bases and J lost 3 bases. CDR3 length: 15 residues. Here the CDR3 reads CASTPRAGDYNEQFF. DNA of the CDR3: TGTGCCAGCACCCCAAGGGCGGGAGACTACAATGAGCAGTTCTTC.

The chain is built from TRBV27 and TRBJ2-7; 11 bases map to TRBD1. The CDR3 covers 16 residues. J was trimmed by 4 bases and V by 2 bases; bases with no gene match: 7. Germline assignment: CDR1 MNHEY and CDR2 SMNVEV (reference sequence). The CDR3 spells CASSLDRTGGAYEQYF. The CDR3 DNA follows: TGTGCCAGCAGTTTAGATAGGACAGGGGGCGCTTACGAGCAGTACTTC.

This clonotype occurred many times. The rearrangement links TRBV3-1 to TRBJ2-2; possible D gene TRBD2, 5 bases. The germline V and J ends were trimmed by 4 bases and 3 bases, with 15 bases remaining between them. Germline assignment: CDR1 LGHDT and CDR2 YNNKEL (reference sequence). The CDR3 totals 16 residues. The CDR3 DNA is TGTGCCAGCAGCCCCTCGGGGAAGGTGGACACCGGGGAGCTGTTTTTT. As protein: CASSPSGKVDTGELFF.

The rearrangement joins TRBV9 to TRBJ2-5; tentatively, D is TRBD1 (6 bases). V shed 2 bases and J shed 1 base, with 12 bases lying between them. This CDR3 has 15 residues. Germline-derived CDR1 and CDR2 are SGDLS and YYNGEE. The CDR3 region is CASSVGNRAQETQYF. The CDR3 DNA reads TGTGCCAGCAGCGTCGGTAACAGGGCCCAAGAGACCCAGTACTTC.

This clonotype has only a few counts. CDR3 nucleotide sequence: TGTGCCAGCAGTGAACAGCGGGGGGTCGAGACCCAGTACTTC. It specifies CASSEQRGVETQYF. V gene TRBV6-1 combines with J gene TRBJ2-5, with 9 nucleotides matching TRBD2. V lost 2 bases, J lost 5 bases, and 3 bases stayed unmatched. CDR3 length: 14 amino acids. Per the germline V gene, CDR1 is MNHNS and CDR2 is SASEGT.

This clonotype came up many times. The chain combines TRBV19 with TRBJ1-1; D is uncertain. V shed 5 bases and J shed 0 bases, with 7 bases lying between them. There are 13 residues in the CDR3. Germline loops: CDR1 LNHDA, CDR2 SQIVND (reference sequence). CDR3: CASSERLNTEAFF. CDR3 coding DNA: TGTGCCAGTAGTGAACGACTGAACACTGAAGCTTTCTTT.

This clonotype was counted at least ten times. This rearrangement joins TRBV4-1 to TRBJ2-7; D remains ambiguous. The CDR3 runs to 13 residues. Germline V gene sequence: CDR1 MGHRA, CDR2 YSYEKL. V dropped 0 bases and J dropped 4 bases, with 7 bases sitting between them. The chain's CDR3 is CASSQDIRYEQYF. The CDR3 nucleotides are TGCGCCAGCAGCCAAGACATCCGTTACGAGCAGTACTTC.

The chain carries TRBV2 and TRBJ2-6; D uncertain. Trimming pared 6 bases from V and 0 bases from J, leaving 9 bases between. CDR3 length: 15 residues. Germline assignment: CDR1 SNHLY and CDR2 FYNNEI. For the CDR3, the DNA is TGTGCCAGCAGCGCTATCGGCTCTGGGGCCAACGTCCTGACTTTC. Translating gives CASSAIGSGANVLTF.

This clonotype was counted many times. The chain is built from TRBV28 and TRBJ2-1; 7 bases are shared with TRBD2. The CDR3 length is 15 residues. The ends lost 2 bases at V and 5 bases at J; junction bases unmatched: 6. The germline CDR1 and CDR2 sequences are MDHEN and SYDVKM. DNA for the CDR3: TGTGCCAGCAGTTTAGGGCTAGCGGCACACAATGAGCAGTTCTTC. It yields the protein CASSLGLAAHNEQFF.

In this sample, this clonotype turned up many times. This rearrangement joins TRBV12-3 or TRBV12-4 to TRBJ2-3; the D gene is possibly TRBD2 (6 bases). V lost 5 bases and J lost 2, with 17 bases in between. The CDR3 has 16 residues. The CDR3 protein is CASSLGGLGVTDTQYF. The CDR3 DNA reads TGTGCCAGCAGTCTGGGGGGACTTGGAGTCACAGATACGCAGTATTTT.

This clonotype turned up a few times. This chain uses TRBV20-1 with TRBJ2-5, with TRBD2 matching 8 bases. The V segment lost 1 base and the J segment 2 bases; nucleotides outside the gene matches: 9. The germline CDR1 and CDR2 sequences are DFQATT and SNEGSKA (reference sequence). The CDR3 length is 16 residues. The CDR3 is CSARGPLAGMQETQYF. For the CDR3, the DNA is TGCAGTGCTAGAGGGCCCTTAGCGGGAATGCAAGAGACCCAGTACTTC.

This clonotype was counted a few times. V and J are TRBV19 and TRBJ2-1; TRBD2 aligns across 8 bases. Germline CDR1 and CDR2: LNHDA and SQIVND (reference sequence). This CDR3 contains 14 residues. Trimming cost V 7 bases and J 9 bases; bases outside gene matches: 11. As DNA, the CDR3 is TGTGCCAGTACCCGGACTAGCTTTTATGCTGAGCAGTTCTTC. This encodes CASTRTSFYAEQFF. Combining the CDR3 with reference TRBV19 and TRBJ2-1 gives the whole variable domain DGGITQSPKYLFRKEGQNVTLSCEQNLNHDAMYWYRQDPGQGLRLIYYSQIVNDFQKGDIAEGYSVSREKKESFPLTVTSAQKNPTAFYLCASTRTSFYAEQFFGPGTRLTVL.

About this clonotype itself: Since a much larger clone is just one base distant, this may be a read error. The chain employs TRBV19 and TRBJ2-1; tentative D call: TRBD1 (5 bases). The ends were cut back, 3 bases at V and 1 base at J, with 22 bases in the middle. Germline CDR1 and CDR2: LNHDA and SQIVND (reference sequence). There are 19 residues in the CDR3. CDR3 sequence reads: CASSIRGISWPSSYNEQFF. CDR3 sequence (DNA): TGTGCCAGTAGTATTAGGGGTATCAGCTGGCCGTCGTCCTACAATGAGCAGTTCTTC.

The chain is built from TRBV7-8 and TRBJ2-7; unclear D gene. Per germline, CDR1 SGHVS and CDR2 FQNEAQ. Trimming removed 5 bases from V and 7 bases from J, with 9 bases in between. CDR3 size: 11 residues. The CDR3 bases are TGTGCCAGCAGCATTGGTTGGGAGCAGTACTTC. Its protein product is CASSIGWEQYF.

This chain links TRBV5-1 with TRBJ1-4; 7 positions match TRBD1. This CDR3 comprises 15 residues. J gave up 0 bases and V 4 bases, and 3 bases lay outside the gene matches. In germline, CDR1 is SGHRS, CDR2 YFSETQ. CDR3 DNA: TGCGCCAGCAGCAGCGACAGGGCAACTAATGAAAAACTGTTTTTT. Translated, it gives CASSSDRATNEKLFF.

This clonotype has at least ten counts. This rearrangement joins TRBV18 to TRBJ2-1; TRBD2 is a possible D gene (6 bases). The CDR3 covers 13 residues. The V end was cut by 6 bases, the J end by 6 bases, with 12 bases between. Germline assignment: CDR1 KGHSH and CDR2 LQKENI. CDR3 sequence (DNA): TGTGCCAGCTCTCCGGGACTCACCAATGAGCAGTTCTTC. It yields the protein CASSPGLTNEQFF. The full variable domain, its missing parts supplied by reference TRBV18 and TRBJ2-1, is NAGVMQNPRHLVRRRGQEARLRCSPMKGHSHVYWYRQLPEEGLKFMVYLQKENIIDESGMPKERFSAEFPKEGPSILRIQQVVRGDSAAYFCASSPGLTNEQFFGPGTRLTVL.

This clonotype was observed at least ten times. This sequence joins TRBV5-1 and TRBJ1-2; D gene ambiguous. The CDR3 contains 13 residues. Per germline, CDR1 SGHRS and CDR2 YFSETQ. Trimming removed 0 bases from V and 0 bases from J, with 3 bases in between. Here the CDR3 DNA reads TGCGCCAGCAGCTTGGAAGCTAACTATGGCTACACCTTC. It encodes CASSLEANYGYTF.

V and J are TRBV10-1 and TRBJ2-1, with D unresolved. Trimming removed 4 bases from V and 8 bases from J, with 18 bases in between. CDR3 length equals 15 residues. The V gene's germline CDR1 is WNHNN and CDR2 SYGVQD (reference sequence). In DNA, the CDR3 is TGCGCCAGCAGTGTCGATGCGGTGAGAATTGATGAGCAGTTCTTC. Translation gives CASSVDAVRIDEQFF.